One T cell receptor (beta chain) is described in this entry. Trimming removed 1 base from V and 8 bases from J, with 12 bases in between. Per germline, CDR1 SGHNT and CDR2 YYREEE (reference sequence). The CDR3 is 13 residues long. This entry belongs to a study of blood T cell repertoires in COVID-19. Background on the study: From T cells, B-cell-depleted T cells, or PBMCs came the material, which was cDNA or gDNA.

Participant ages covered about 18 to 100 years across 24 US areas. For recovered donors of Cohort 3, there were two negative PCRs, clearance, or symptom resolution. Authors' processing steps: The authors estimated nucleated cell counts from reference gene primer amplification. Assay used: immunoSEQ multiplex PCR; TCRdb lists only in-frame clones, some missing. V, J and clone size are taken as reported in that table, and D and trimming were inferred from the DNA itself. The sample lists 300,000 to 400,000 clones; 89% were seen once. V and J are TRBV5-4 and TRBJ1-2; TRBD1 might be the D (5 bases). The sample was PBMCs or T cells enriched from blood (not recorded which). The TCR comes from a man in his 60s who had recovered from COVID-19. The chain's CDR3 is CASSLNRLEGYTF. The CDR3 bases are TGTGCCAGCAGCTTGAACAGGCTGGAAGGCTACACCTTC.